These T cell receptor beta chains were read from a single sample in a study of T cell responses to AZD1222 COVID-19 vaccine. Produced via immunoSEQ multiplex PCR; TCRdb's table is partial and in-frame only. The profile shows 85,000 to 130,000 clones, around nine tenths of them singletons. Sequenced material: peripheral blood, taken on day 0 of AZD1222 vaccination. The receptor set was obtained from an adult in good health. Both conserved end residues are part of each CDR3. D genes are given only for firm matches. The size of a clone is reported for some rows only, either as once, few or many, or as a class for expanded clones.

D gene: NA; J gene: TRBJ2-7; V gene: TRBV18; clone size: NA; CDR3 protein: CASSPIPDRTSYEQYF; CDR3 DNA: TGTGCCAGCTCACCGATACCTGACCGAACTTCGTACGAGCAGTACTTC
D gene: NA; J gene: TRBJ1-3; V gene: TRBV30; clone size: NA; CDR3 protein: CAWGSSGNTIYF; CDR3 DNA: TGTGCCTGGGGGAGCTCTGGAAACACCATATATTTT
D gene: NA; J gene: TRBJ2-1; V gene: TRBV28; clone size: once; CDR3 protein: CASRYRSAGWDNEQFF; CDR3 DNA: TGTGCCAGCAGATACAGGAGCGCCGGGTGGGACAATGAGCAGTTCTTC
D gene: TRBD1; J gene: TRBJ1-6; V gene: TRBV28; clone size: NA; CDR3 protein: CASRTGGRSPLHF; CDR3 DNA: TGTGCCAGCAGGACAGGGGGACGTTCACCCCTCCACTTT
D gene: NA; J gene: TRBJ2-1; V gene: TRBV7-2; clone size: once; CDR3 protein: CASSLVWSTPNNEQFF; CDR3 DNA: TGTGCCAGCAGCTTAGTCTGGTCAACACCGAACAATGAGCAGTTCTTC
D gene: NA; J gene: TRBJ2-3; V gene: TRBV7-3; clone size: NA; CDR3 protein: CASSFEWSGDRPDF; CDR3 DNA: TGTGCCAGCAGCTTTGAGTGGTCGGGTGACAGACCCGACTTT
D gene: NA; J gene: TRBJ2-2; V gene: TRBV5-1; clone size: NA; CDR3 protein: CASSLDGRAHTGELFF; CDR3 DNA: TGCGCCAGCAGCTTGGATGGCAGGGCCCACACCGGGGAGCTGTTTTTT
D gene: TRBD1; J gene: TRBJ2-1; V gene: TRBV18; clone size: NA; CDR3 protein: CASSPPGGDRGYNEQFF; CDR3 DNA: TGTGCCAGCTCACCACCGGGGGGGGACAGGGGCTACAATGAGCAGTTCTTC
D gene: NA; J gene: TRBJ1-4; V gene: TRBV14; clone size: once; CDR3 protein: CASSQGDSGWKLFF; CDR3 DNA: TGTGCCAGCAGCCAAGGGGACTCCGGTTGGAAACTGTTTTTT
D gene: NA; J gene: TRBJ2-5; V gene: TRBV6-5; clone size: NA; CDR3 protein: CASSYSNGETQYF; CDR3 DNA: TGTGCCAGCAGTTACTCGAATGGGGAGACCCAGTACTTC
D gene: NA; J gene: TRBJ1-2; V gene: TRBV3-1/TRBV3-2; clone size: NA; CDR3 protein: CASSQSTASNYGYTF; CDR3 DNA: TGTGCCAGCAGCCAGAGTACGGCCTCTAACTATGGCTACACCTTC
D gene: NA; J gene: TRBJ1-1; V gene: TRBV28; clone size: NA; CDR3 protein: CASSSRQGAPNTEAFF; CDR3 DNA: TGTGCCAGCAGCTCCCGGCAAGGGGCCCCGAACACTGAAGCTTTCTTT
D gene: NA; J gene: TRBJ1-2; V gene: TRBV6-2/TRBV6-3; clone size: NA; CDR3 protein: CASSYGAANYGYTF; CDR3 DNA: TGTGCCAGCAGTTACGGGGCAGCTAACTATGGCTACACCTTC
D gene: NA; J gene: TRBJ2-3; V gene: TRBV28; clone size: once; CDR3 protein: CASTSSGTDTQYF; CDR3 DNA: TGTGCCAGCACCTCCAGCGGCACAGATACGCAGTATTTT
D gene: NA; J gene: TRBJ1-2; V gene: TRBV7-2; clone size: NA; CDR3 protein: CASSLAEGLGYTF; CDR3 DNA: TGTGCCAGCAGCTTAGCGGAAGGGCTTGGCTACACCTTC
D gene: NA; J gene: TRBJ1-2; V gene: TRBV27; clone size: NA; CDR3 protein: CASSLSITLWGYGYTF; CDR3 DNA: TGTGCCAGCAGTTTATCGATTACCCTCTGGGGCTATGGCTACACCTTC
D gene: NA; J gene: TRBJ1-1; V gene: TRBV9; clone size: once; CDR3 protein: CASSVGGRRTEAFF; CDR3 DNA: TGTGCCAGCAGCGTCGGGGGGCGACGGACTGAAGCTTTCTTT
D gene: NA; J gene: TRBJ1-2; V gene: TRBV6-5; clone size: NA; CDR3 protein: CASSYGGTQYGYTF; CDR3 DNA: TGTGCCAGCAGTTACGGGGGGACCCAGTATGGCTACACCTTC
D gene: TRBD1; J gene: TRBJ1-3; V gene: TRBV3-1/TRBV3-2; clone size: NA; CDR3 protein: CASSQPGQGPNTIYF; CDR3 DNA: TGTGCCAGCAGCCAACCGGGACAGGGTCCGAACACCATATATTTT
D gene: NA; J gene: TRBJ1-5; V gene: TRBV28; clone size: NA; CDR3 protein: CASSLFSHISQPQHF; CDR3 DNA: TGTGCCAGCAGTTTATTCAGCCACATCTCTCAGCCCCAGCATTTT
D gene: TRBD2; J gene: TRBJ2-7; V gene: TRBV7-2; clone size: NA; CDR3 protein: CASSLTSGYEQYF; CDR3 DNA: TGTGCCAGCAGCTTGACTAGCGGATACGAGCAGTACTTC
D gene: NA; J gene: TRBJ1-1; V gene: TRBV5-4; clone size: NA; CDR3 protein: CASSQPGGLNTEAFF; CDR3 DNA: TGTGCCAGCAGCCAACCGGGGGGGTTGAACACTGAAGCTTTCTTT
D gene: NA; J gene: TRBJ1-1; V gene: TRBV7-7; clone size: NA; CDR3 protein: CASSLVSPRPAGNTEAFF; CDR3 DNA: TGTGCCAGCAGCTTAGTGTCCCCCAGACCCGCAGGGAACACTGAAGCTTTCTTT